Listed below are T cell receptor beta chains from one sample, sequenced in a study of glioma-infiltrating T cells. TCRdb analysed the multiplex PCR reads with MiXCR anew, one entry per CDR3 protein. The table records approximately 190,000 distinct CDR3 sequences, about 31% of them present only once. Sequencing input: glioma tissue, nonneoplastic brain tissue, or PBMCs (not recorded which). The receptor source for this set is a human donor with low-grade glioma or glioblastoma, undergoing nonglioma brain surgery, or in good health (not recorded which). Both conserved end residues are part of each CDR3. The D gene is left open where the match is weak. Where a row states a size, it is once, few, many or the class of an expanded clone; other rows omit it.

TRBV6-2/TRBV6-3	.	TRBJ2-3	many	CASSLQGLTDTQYF	TGTGCCAGCAGTTTACAAGGACTTACAGATACGCAGTATTTT
TRBV28	.	TRBJ2-2	.	CASSLSLYTGYLFF	TGTGCCAGCAGTTTATCCCTATACACCGGGTATCTGTTTTTT
TRBV9	.	TRBJ2-5	.	CASSVAFGAQYF	TGTGCCAGCAGCGTAGCATTCGGGGCCCAGTACTTC
TRBV27	.	TRBJ1-1	.	CASSLTGGENTEAFF	TGTGCCAGCAGTTTAACGGGGGGCGAGAACACTGAAGCTTTCTTT
TRBV19	TRBD1	TRBJ2-2	once	CASSRRQGAGGDTGELLF	TGTGCCAGTAGTCGGAGACAGGGGGCGGGAGGCGACACCGGGGAGCTGCTTTTT
TRBV5-1	TRBD2	TRBJ2-7	few	CASSQGRGGAYEQYF	TGCGCCAGCAGCCAGGGCCGGGGGGGAGCCTACGAGCAGTACTTC
TRBV6-5	TRBD2	TRBJ2-1	.	CVSSLSGRAHEQFF	TGTGTCAGCAGTTTAAGCGGGAGGGCACATGAGCAGTTCTTC
TRBV19	.	TRBJ1-2	many	CASKRANYGYTF	TGTGCCAGTAAAAGGGCTAACTATGGCTACACCTTC
TRBV5-1	.	TRBJ2-5	.	CARSRQETQYF	TGCGCCAGAAGCCGCCAAGAGACCCAGTACTTC
TRBV7-2	.	TRBJ1-3	many	CASVSPPRNTIYF	TGTGCCAGCGTATCGCCCCCTCGAAACACCATATATTTT
TRBV28	.	TRBJ2-7	.	CTSSLPGYEQYF	TGTACCAGCAGTTTACCGGGCTACGAGCAGTACTTC
TRBV6-1	TRBD2	TRBJ2-1	many	CASSTGTSGSDEQFF	TGTGCCAGCAGTACCGGGACTAGCGGGTCAGATGAGCAGTTCTTC
TRBV6-1	.	TRBJ2-7	.	CASVSLYEQYF	TGTGCCAGCGTGAGTTTATACGAGCAGTACTTT
TRBV29-1	.	TRBJ2-5	many	CSASSLQETQYF	TGCAGCGCCTCCAGTCTCCAAGAGACCCAGTACTTC
TRBV7-2	.	TRBJ2-1	many	CASTGNLEGQPYSYNEQFF	TGTGCCAGCACCGGTAATTTGGAGGGACAGCCCTACTCCTACAATGAGCAGTTCTTC
TRBV14	.	TRBJ1-3	.	CASSRGNSAGNTIYF	TGTGCCAGCAGCCGGGGGAACTCCGCAGGAAACACCATATATTTT
TRBV7-2	.	TRBJ1-4	few	CASSSDSQYEKLFF	TGTGCCAGCAGCTCGGATAGCCAGTACGAAAAACTGTTTTTT
TRBV5-4	.	TRBJ2-2	few	CASSSRGELFF	TGTGCCAGCAGCTCTCGCGGGGAGCTGTTTTTT
TRBV27	.	TRBJ1-4	many	CASSKPNTAGEKLFF	TGTGCCAGCAGTAAGCCAAACACGGCGGGCGAAAAACTGTTTTTT
TRBV6-1	.	TRBJ2-5	.	CASRAKTPRETQYF	TGTGCCAGCAGAGCGAAAACCCCGAGGGAGACCCAGTACTTC
TRBV13	TRBD1	TRBJ1-6	few	CASRRTGGNSPLHF	TGTGCCAGCAGGAGGACAGGTGGAAATTCACCCCTCCACTTT
TRBV7-2	.	TRBJ2-7	many	CASSTNRIYEQYF	TGTGCCAGCAGCACAAACAGGATTTACGAGCAGTACTTC
TRBV12-3/TRBV12-4	.	TRBJ2-5	many	CASKKVEQETQYF	TGTGCCAGCAAAAAAGTAGAACAGGAGACCCAGTACTTC
TRBV28	.	TRBJ2-7	.	CASRRPGQGAYEKYF	TGTGCCAGCAGGAGACCGGGACAAGGGGCCTACGAGAAGTACTTC
TRBV12-3/TRBV12-4	.	TRBJ2-7	many	CASSWGDYEQYF	TGTGCCAGCAGTTGGGGAGATTACGAGCAGTACTTC
TRBV20-1	TRBD1	TRBJ2-5	many	CSARTGAVETQYF	TGCAGTGCTAGGACAGGGGCGGTGGAGACCCAGTACTTC
TRBV27	.	TRBJ2-5	.	CAISPPNGGIEETQYF	TGTGCCATCTCACCACCGAACGGCGGGATTGAAGAGACCCAGTACTTC
TRBV6-2/TRBV6-3	TRBD1	TRBJ1-1	many	CASFDRVYTEAFF	TGTGCCAGCTTTGACAGGGTATACACTGAAGCTTTCTTT
TRBV12-3/TRBV12-4	TRBD2	TRBJ2-3	many	CASSFVAGSSTDTQYF	TGTGCCAGCAGTTTCGTAGCGGGGAGTAGCACAGATACGCAGTATTTT
TRBV4-1	TRBD2	TRBJ2-1	.	CASGQGWQGSLAGGIYNEQFF	TGCGCCAGCGGCCAAGGATGGCAAGGGTCGCTAGCGGGAGGAATCTACAATGAGCAGTTCTTC
TRBV20-1	.	TRBJ2-1	many	CSARETTRNEQFF	TGCAGTGCTAGAGAGACGACACGGAATGAGCAGTTCTTC
TRBV28	.	TRBJ2-5	many	CASSSTSRDRQEEETQYF	TGTGCCAGCAGTTCAACGTCTCGGGACCGCCAGGAGGAAGAGACCCAGTACTTC
TRBV28	.	TRBJ1-1	many	CAIRGPNTEAFF	TGTGCCATACGGGGTCCGAACACTGAAGCTTTCTTT
TRBV7-2	TRBD1	TRBJ1-5	many	CASSWTGDNQPQHF	TGTGCCAGCAGCTGGACAGGGGACAATCAGCCCCAGCATTTT
TRBV5-1	TRBD2	TRBJ2-7	.	CASSRPLAGEQNF	TGCGCCAGCAGCCGACCTTTAGCGGGCGAGCAGAACTTC
TRBV2	TRBD2	TRBJ2-3	many	CASSPLLRTSGSADTQYF	TGTGCCAGCAGTCCCCTCCTTCGGACTAGCGGGAGCGCAGATACGCAGTATTTT
TRBV7-2	.	TRBJ2-6	few	CASSSRRGSGANVLTF	TGTGCCAGCAGCTCGAGGAGGGGCTCTGGGGCCAACGTCCTGACTTTC
TRBV4-2	TRBD1	TRBJ2-7	many	CASSQGWTGSSYEQYF	TGTGCCAGCAGCCAAGGTTGGACAGGGTCCTCCTACGAGCAGTACTTC
TRBV27	TRBD2	TRBJ2-3	.	CASSEAFQAGGTDTQYF	TGTGCCAGCAGTGAAGCGTTTCAGGCGGGAGGCACAGATACGCAGTATTTT
TRBV12-3/TRBV12-4	TRBD1	TRBJ2-1	few	CASSRTGTDNEQFF	TGTGCCAGCAGTCGGACCGGGACAGACAATGAGCAGTTCTTC
TRBV7-2	TRBD1	TRBJ1-4	.	CASSRAQGVGEKLFF	TGTGCCAGCAGCCGCGCCCAGGGGGTTGGGGAAAAACTGTTTTTT
TRBV15	.	TRBJ2-1	.	CATSTRKPNEQFF	TGTGCCACCAGCACCAGGAAGCCCAATGAGCAGTTCTTC
TRBV6-2/TRBV6-3	.	TRBJ2-5	many	CASSMARGSQETQYF	TGTGCCAGCAGTATGGCGAGGGGGTCCCAAGAGACCCAGTACTTC
TRBV24-1	.	TRBJ1-2	many	CATSDTGRYRGYTF	TGTGCCACCAGTGATACAGGACGGTATAGAGGCTACACCTTC
TRBV27	.	TRBJ1-2	.	CASRSRAGFYDYTF	TGTGCCAGCAGGTCGCGGGCGGGGTTCTATGACTACACCTTC
TRBV2	TRBD2	TRBJ2-1	many	CASKAQRESDEQFF	TGTGCCAGCAAGGCCCAGCGGGAGTCGGATGAGCAGTTCTTC
TRBV19	TRBD2	TRBJ2-1	few	CASNSGRASFYNEQFF	TGTGCCAGTAACAGCGGGAGGGCCTCATTTTACAATGAGCAGTTCTTC
TRBV28	TRBD2	TRBJ2-7	many	CASSLVTSGSDEQYF	TGTGCCAGCAGTTTGGTGACTAGCGGGAGCGACGAGCAGTACTTC
TRBV9	.	TRBJ1-3	few	CASSVATGPGNTIYF	TGTGCCAGCAGCGTAGCAACAGGGCCTGGAAACACCATATATTTT
TRBV29-1	.	TRBJ1-1	many	CSVEGAVEAFF	TGCAGCGTTGAAGGGGCAGTGGAAGCTTTCTTT
TRBV19	TRBD1	TRBJ2-3	few	CATQDRGAGTQYF	TGTGCCACGCAGGACAGGGGAGCTGGGACGCAGTATTTT
TRBV12-3/TRBV12-4	.	TRBJ2-1	.	CASSLGLASSYNEQFF	TGTGCCAGCAGTTTAGGGCTAGCGAGCTCCTACAATGAGCAGTTCTTC
TRBV29-1	TRBD2	TRBJ2-1	.	CGVDSSGIANEQFF	TGCGGCGTTGATTCTAGCGGGATTGCTAATGAGCAGTTCTTC
TRBV29-1	TRBD2	TRBJ2-7	.	CSVRLATSYEQYF	TGCAGCGTCAGACTAGCGACTTCCTACGAGCAGTACTTC